This TCR beta chain emerged from a study of blood T cells in healthy people across ages. A minimum of 6 micrograms of total RNA was extracted per sample. A J-beta primer mix and a sample-barcoded 5' primer were used in a second PCR of roughly 7 to 12 cycles. One entry per CDR3 protein, called by TCRdb with MiXCR from the 5' RACE reads. The sample comprises roughly 720,000 distinct CDR3 sequences, about 55% of which are singletons, and about 42% rests with the top ten. The table lists this clonotype with a few counts. The germline V gene encodes CDR1 SQVTM and CDR2 ANQGSEA. The V end lost 5 bases, the J end lost 7 bases, and 18 bases lay between the germline ends. The CDR3 is made up of 13 amino acids.

The chain joins TRBV29-1 to TRBJ2-7, with a weak D call TRBD1 (6 bases). This sequence originates from an elderly man in good health. Sequencing was performed on blood. The CDR3 is CSVWDGVQGEQYF. CDR3 bases: TGCAGCGTTTGGGACGGTGTCCAGGGGGAGCAGTACTTC.